These T cell receptor beta chains were read from a single sample in a study of cytomegalovirus exposure and HLA in healthy donors. Generated by immunoSEQ multiplex PCR, the TCRdb table keeps only in-frame clones and is missing some. Here the sample spans 100,000 or so clones, under 85% being singletons. Sequencing used PBMCs. The receptor set was obtained from a man under 40 in good health and CMV-seronegative. Both conserved end residues are part of each CDR3. A D gene is named only where the DNA matches it firmly. Clone size is shown for a subset of rows, as once, few, many or a class of expanded clone.

j_gene | abundance | v_gene | d_gene | CDR3nt | CDR3aa
TRBJ2-7 | . | TRBV29-1 | . | TGCAGCGTTGAAGGGATGGCGGACGAGCAGTACTTC | CSVEGMADEQYF
TRBJ2-5 | . | TRBV28 | TRBD2 | TGTGCCAGCAGTCTCGGACTAGCGAGTGAGACCCAGTACTTC | CASSLGLASETQYF
TRBJ2-5 | . | TRBV5-4 | . | TGTGCCAGCAGCTTGGCGGGGACTGGTGAAGAGACCCAGTACTTC | CASSLAGTGEETQYF
TRBJ1-1 | . | TRBV11-2 | . | TGTGCCAGCAGCTTAGGGGAGGGAGGGGCTTTCTTT | CASSLGEGGAFF
TRBJ1-2 | . | TRBV5-1 | TRBD1 | TGCGCCAGCAGTGAGATTGACAGGGGATATGGCTACACCTTC | CASSEIDRGYGYTF
TRBJ1-5 | . | TRBV4-2 | . | TGTGCCAGCAGCCAGGGGAGCGGGGATCAGCCCCAGCATTTT | CASSQGSGDQPQHF
TRBJ1-1 | . | TRBV2 | TRBD1 | TGTGCCAGCAGTGCCCTGGACAGGGGGCTGCGGGCTTTCTTT | CASSALDRGLRAFF
TRBJ2-3 | . | TRBV29-1 | . | TGCAGCGTTGTAATGGGAGGAGAAATCGGTACGCAGTATTTT | CSVVMGGEIGTQYF
TRBJ1-4 | once | TRBV5-1 | . | TGCGCCAGCAGCTTGACAGGGCGCGGCGTTAATGAAAAACTGTTTTTT | CASSLTGRGVNEKLFF
TRBJ2-5 | . | TRBV7-2 | TRBD2 | TGTGCCAGCAGCTTAACGCCGGGGGGGCTAGCGGCCATCCAAGAGACCCAGTACTTC | CASSLTPGGLAAIQETQYF
TRBJ2-7 | . | TRBV5-4 | . | TGTGCCAGCAGCTTGTACTCCAGGGACGAGCAGTACTTC | CASSLYSRDEQYF
TRBJ1-1 | . | TRBV18 | . | TGTGCCAGCTCACCACCGGGAAACAGGCTAGGGACTGAAGCTTTCTTT | CASSPPGNRLGTEAFF
TRBJ1-6 | . | TRBV27 | TRBD1 | TGTGCCAGCAGTGTAAGGGACAGCTCCTATAATTCACCCCTCCACTTT | CASSVRDSSYNSPLHF
TRBJ2-5 | . | TRBV2 | . | TGTGCCAGCAGTACAGGGTTGCAAGAGACCCAGTACTTC | CASSTGLQETQYF
TRBJ2-5 | . | TRBV5-1 | TRBD2 | TGCGCCAGCAGGACTAGCGGCCCGGAAGAGACCCAGTACTTC | CASRTSGPEETQYF
TRBJ1-6 | once | TRBV6-5 | TRBD1 | TGTGCCAGCAAGGCCCCGCGGACAGGCAATTCACCCCTCCACTTT | CASKAPRTGNSPLHF
TRBJ1-4 | . | TRBV18 | . | TGTGCCAGCTCACTTGCGTCGGTTAATGAAAAACTGTTTTTT | CASSLASVNEKLFF
TRBJ1-6 | . | TRBV10-3 | TRBD1 | TGTGCCTCCCGGTGGGGACAGGATAATTCACCCCTCCACTTT | CASRWGQDNSPLHF
TRBJ2-7 | once | TRBV30 | . | TGTGCCTGGAGTGTCGACAGCTCCTCCTACGAGCAGTACTTC | CAWSVDSSSYEQYF
TRBJ1-5 | . | TRBV7-2 | . | TGTGCCAGCAGCTCCAGGGGTAACAGCAATCAGCCCCAGCATTTT | CASSSRGNSNQPQHF
TRBJ1-4 | . | TRBV30 | . | TGTGCCTGGAATCCGGGACACGCTAATGAAAAACTGTTTTTT | CAWNPGHANEKLFF
TRBJ2-7 | . | TRBV19 | TRBD1 | TGTGCCAGTAGTCCCCAGGGGGAACACTCCTACGAGCAGTACTTC | CASSPQGEHSYEQYF
TRBJ1-1 | once | TRBV4-1 | TRBD1 | TGCGCCAGCAGCACAGGGGTAGGAAGCACTGAAGCTTTCTTT | CASSTGVGSTEAFF
TRBJ2-7 | . | TRBV7-8 | TRBD1 | TGTGCCAGCAGCCCGGCCGGGGGGAGCGGGACAGGGCTCTCCTACGAGCAGTACTTC | CASSPAGGSGTGLSYEQYF
TRBJ2-1 | . | TRBV21-1 | . | TGTGCCAGCACCCCTGCGATCGAGGCGTGCAACTCCTACAATGAGCAGTTCTTC | CASTPAIEACNSYNEQFF
TRBJ1-6 | . | TRBV5-1 | . | TGCGCCAGCAGCTTGGAGCGAGCAGGGATCTATAATTCACCCCTCCACTTT | CASSLERAGIYNSPLHF
TRBJ2-5 | . | TRBV6-1 | TRBD2 | TGTGCCAGCAGTGAGCTAGCGGGAGTGGGAGAGACCCAGTACTTC | CASSELAGVGETQYF
TRBJ2-7 | few | TRBV5-6 | . | TGTGCCAGCAGCAGTACTAGCTCCAGCTACGAGCAGTACTTC | CASSSTSSSYEQYF
TRBJ1-1 | . | TRBV25-1 | TRBD1 | TGTGCCAGCAGTGTCCAGGGGGCGCTTGTCACTGAAGCTTTCTTT | CASSVQGALVTEAFF
TRBJ2-4 | once | TRBV5-6 | . | TGTGCCAGCAGCCTAATGGGGGCCGAGGGAAACATTCAGTACTTC | CASSLMGAEGNIQYF
TRBJ1-5 | . | TRBV27 | . | TGTGCCAGCACAATGACAGCAATTAGCAATCAGCCCCAGCATTTT | CASTMTAISNQPQHF
TRBJ2-3 | . | TRBV5-4 | . | TGTGCCAGCAGCTTGGGCCTAGTGGTGACAGATACGCAGTATTTT | CASSLGLVVTDTQYF
TRBJ1-1 | . | TRBV5-1 | . | TGCGCCAGCAGCTTGGATTCGGGGAACACTGAAGCTTTCTTT | CASSLDSGNTEAFF
TRBJ1-3 | . | TRBV6-5 | . | TGTGCCAGCACAGGGTCCGGAAACACCATATATTTT | CASTGSGNTIYF
TRBJ2-1 | . | TRBV5-8 | TRBD1 | TGTGCCGGGTCCCGGGACAGGGGGGACAATGAGCAGTTCTTC | CAGSRDRGDNEQFF
TRBJ1-1 | . | TRBV30 | TRBD1 | TGTGCCTGGAGCCCTGGGCCCAGGGGGAGAACTGAAGCTTTCTTT | CAWSPGPRGRTEAFF
TRBJ1-4 | few | TRBV5-1 | . | TGCGCCAGCAGCTTGGGAGCTAATGAAAAACTGTTTTTT | CASSLGANEKLFF